Shown below are 3 T cell receptor beta chains from a single sample sequenced in a study of identical twins. TCRdb passed the 5' RACE reads through MiXCR, listing each CDR3 protein once. The sample consists of 430,000 or so distinct CDR3 sequences, 20% to 25% of them appearing once. In addition, the sample was reused for a study of T cells expressing NK-cell markers.

The specimen sequenced was CD4+ T cells sorted from blood. The receptor source for this set is a woman in her late teens or twenties in good health.

This clonotype was picked up a small number of times. This chain joins TRBV4-3 and TRBJ1-6, with D perhaps matching TRBD1 (5 bases). Between the trimmed V and J ends, which lost 1 base and 9 bases, there was a span of 16 bases. CDR3 length: 16 residues. Germline CDR1 reads LGHNA; CDR2 reads YSLEER. The CDR3, as DNA: TGCGCCAGCAGCCAAGCACTTAGTCAGGGTCGTTCACCCCTCCACTTT. It specifies CASSQALSQGRSPLHF.

This clonotype has only a few counts. The gene calls are TRBV25-1 and TRBJ1-1; unclear D gene. Trimming took 3 bases from V and 3 from J, leaving 2 bases between them. Germline V gene lookup returns CDR1 MGHDK and CDR2 SYGVNS. The CDR3 runs 11 residues. The CDR3 protein is CASSEYTEAFF. For the CDR3, the DNA is TGTGCCAGCAGTGAGTACACTGAAGCTTTCTTT.

This clonotype was detected a few times. The chain couples TRBV3-1 to TRBJ2-7; the D is unclear. The V gene lost 1 base and the J gene lost 2 bases, with 3 bases spanning the gap. CDR1 LGHDT and CDR2 YNNKEL come from the germline V gene (reference sequence). The CDR3 extends over 12 amino acids. The CDR3 DNA is TGTGCCAGCAGCCAAGTAGCCTACGAGCAGTACTTC. The encoded protein is CASSQVAYEQYF.